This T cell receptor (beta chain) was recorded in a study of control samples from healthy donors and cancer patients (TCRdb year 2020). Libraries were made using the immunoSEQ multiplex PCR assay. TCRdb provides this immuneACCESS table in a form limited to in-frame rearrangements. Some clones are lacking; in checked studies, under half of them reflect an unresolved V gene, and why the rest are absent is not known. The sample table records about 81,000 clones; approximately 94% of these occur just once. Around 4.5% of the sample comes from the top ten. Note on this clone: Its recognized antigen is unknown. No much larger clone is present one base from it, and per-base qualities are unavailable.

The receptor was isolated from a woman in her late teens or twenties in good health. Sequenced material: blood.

The nucleotides are TGTGCCAGCAGCCGCGCGTTCTCCGACTATGGCTACACCTTC. The translation is CASSRAFSDYGYTF. The chain employs TRBV13 and TRBJ1-2; a confident D gene designation cannot be given. CDR1 and CDR2 (PRHDT, FYEKMQ) derive from the germline V gene (reference sequence). V is pared back by 5 bases and J by 3 bases, with 13 bases lying between the germline termini. From cysteine to phenylalanine, the CDR3 is 14 amino acids long. This entry keeps only the CDR3 DNA: 42 bases, framed from base 1.